The TCR beta chain described here comes from a study of shared clonotypes between healthy human individuals. Study-wide background: CD4 naive cells filled three plates per donor, CD4 memory three, CD8 naive two and CD8 memory one.

Assay: immunoSEQ multiplex PCR; the TCRdb copy retains only in-frame clones and omits some. The data contain 2 million to 2.5 million clones, around 95% of them singletons. CDR3 length: 14 residues. Trimming took 4 bases from V and 4 from J, leaving 11 bases between them. Germline assignment: CDR1 KGHSH and CDR2 LQKENI. General observations from the study: Collection of samples was limited to blood; tissue repertoires likely differ.

A note on this clone: Its target is not known.

The chain uses TRBV18 and TRBJ1-3, with a weak D call TRBD1 (6 bases). The material sequenced was naive CD4+ T cells sorted from blood. The subset was: CD45RA+ positively selected. This receptor was taken from a man aged 18 to 29 in good health. The CDR3 bases are TGTGCCAGCTCACTAACAGGGCCGGGAAACACCATATATTTT. This sequence encodes CASSLTGPGNTIYF.